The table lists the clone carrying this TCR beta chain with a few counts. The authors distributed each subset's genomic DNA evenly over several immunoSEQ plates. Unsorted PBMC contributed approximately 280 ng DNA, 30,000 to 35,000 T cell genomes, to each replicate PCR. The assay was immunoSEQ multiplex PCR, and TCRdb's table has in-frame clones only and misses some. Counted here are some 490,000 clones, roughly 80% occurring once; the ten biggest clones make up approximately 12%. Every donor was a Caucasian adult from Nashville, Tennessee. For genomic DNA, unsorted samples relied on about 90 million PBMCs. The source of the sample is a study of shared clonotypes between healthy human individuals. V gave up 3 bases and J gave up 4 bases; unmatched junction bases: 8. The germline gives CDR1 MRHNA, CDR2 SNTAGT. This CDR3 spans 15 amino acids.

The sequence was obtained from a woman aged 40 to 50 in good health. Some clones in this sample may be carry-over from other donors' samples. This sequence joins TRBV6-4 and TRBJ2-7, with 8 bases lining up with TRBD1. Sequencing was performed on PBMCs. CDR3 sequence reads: CASSEEAGGMYEQYF. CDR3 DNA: TGTGCCAGCAGTGAAGAGGCAGGGGGCATGTACGAGCAGTACTTC.